One sample yielded the 6 T cell receptor beta chains listed below, sequenced in a study of blood T cell repertoires in COVID-19. Clones were read by immunoSEQ multiplex PCR, and TCRdb kept only the in-frame ones, dropping some. The repertoire holds 50,000 to 55,000 clones, with roughly 89% as singletons. Sample: peripheral blood. These TCRs come from a man aged 45-65 years with acute or convalescent COVID-19.

The rearrangement links TRBV10-3 to TRBJ2-1; TRBD2 matches 8 bases. The CDR3 contains 13 residues. Trimming cost V 6 bases and J 8 bases; bases outside gene matches: 6. Looked up from germline, CDR1 is ENHRY and CDR2 is SYGVKD. CDR3 sequence (DNA): TGTGCCATCAGCGGGGGGGCATATGATGAGCAGTTCTTC. This encodes CAISGGAYDEQFF.

This clone was seen a single time. The J gene is TRBJ2-1, the V gene TRBV19; 9 positions match TRBD2. Germline-derived CDR1 and CDR2 are LNHDA and SQIVND (reference sequence). V was clipped by 8 bases and J by 8 bases; unmatched bases: 4. The CDR3 consists of 12 residues. In DNA form, the CDR3 reads TGTGCCAGTCTAGCGGGGTGGGATGAGCAGTTCTTC. Translation: CASLAGWDEQFF.

This chain links TRBV2 with TRBJ1-4; D is perhaps TRBD1 (5 bases). The CDR3 spans 14 residues. The V end lost 2 bases, the J end lost 8 bases, and 12 bases lay between the germline ends. Per the germline V gene, CDR1 is SNHLY and CDR2 is FYNNEI. Here the CDR3 reads CASSEQGAGEKLFF. The CDR3 DNA is TGTGCCAGCAGTGAACAAGGGGCTGGAGAAAAACTGTTTTTT.

The chain recombines TRBV24-1 with TRBJ1-3; tentatively, D is TRBD1 (6 bases). V was pared by 2 bases and J by 0 bases, with 10 bases between. Germline assignment: CDR1 KGHDR and CDR2 SFDVKD. CDR3 length: 16 amino acids. In DNA, the CDR3 is TGTGCCACCAGTGATTCGAGGGGGACCTCTGGAAACACCATATATTTT. This encodes CATSDSRGTSGNTIYF.

This clone showed up just once. The chain employs TRBV29-1 and TRBJ2-7, with a weak D call TRBD1 (5 bases). This CDR3 region has 14 residues. V was trimmed by 4 bases and J by 2 bases, leaving 15 bases between them. The germline V gene encodes CDR1 SQVTM and CDR2 ANQGSEA. The CDR3 nucleotides are TGCAGCGTTGCGGCAGGGTTGGGGACCTACGAGCAGTACTTC. It codes for CSVAAGLGTYEQYF.

This rearrangement joins TRBV5-6 to TRBJ1-1; 9 positions agree with TRBD1. The CDR3 sequence is 19 residues long. The V and J ends lost 0 bases and 0 bases, in that order; junction bases with no gene match: 12. Germline CDR1 SGHDT, CDR2 YYEEEE. CDR3: CASSLVGMGTGIMNTEAFF. CDR3 coding DNA: TGTGCCAGCAGCTTGGTAGGGATGGGGACAGGGATCATGAACACTGAAGCTTTCTTT.